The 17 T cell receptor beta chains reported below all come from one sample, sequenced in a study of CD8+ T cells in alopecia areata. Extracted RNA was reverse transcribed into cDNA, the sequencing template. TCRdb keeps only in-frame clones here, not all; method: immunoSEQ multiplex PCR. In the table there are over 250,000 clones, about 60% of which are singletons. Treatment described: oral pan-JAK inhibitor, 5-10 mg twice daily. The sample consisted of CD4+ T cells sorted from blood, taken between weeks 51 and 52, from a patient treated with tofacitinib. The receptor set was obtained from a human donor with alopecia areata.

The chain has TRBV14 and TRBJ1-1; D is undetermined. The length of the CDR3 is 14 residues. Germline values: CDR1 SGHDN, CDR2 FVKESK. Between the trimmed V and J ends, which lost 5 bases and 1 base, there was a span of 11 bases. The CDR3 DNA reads TGTGCCAGCAGCATACCAGGATGGAACACTGAAGCTTTCTTT. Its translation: CASSIPGWNTEAFF. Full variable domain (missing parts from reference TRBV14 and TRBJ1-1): EAGVTQFPSHSVIEKGQTVTLRCDPISGHDNLYWYRRVMGKEIKFLLHFVKESKQDESGMPNNRFLAERTGGTYSTLKVQPAELEDSGVYFCASSIPGWNTEAFFGQGTRLTVV.

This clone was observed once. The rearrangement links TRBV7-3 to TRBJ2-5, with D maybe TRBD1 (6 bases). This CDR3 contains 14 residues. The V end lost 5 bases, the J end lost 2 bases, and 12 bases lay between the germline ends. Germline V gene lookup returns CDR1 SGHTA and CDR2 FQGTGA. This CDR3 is CASSPGTLQETQYF. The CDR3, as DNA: TGTGCCAGCAGCCCTGGGACACTTCAAGAGACCCAGTACTTC.

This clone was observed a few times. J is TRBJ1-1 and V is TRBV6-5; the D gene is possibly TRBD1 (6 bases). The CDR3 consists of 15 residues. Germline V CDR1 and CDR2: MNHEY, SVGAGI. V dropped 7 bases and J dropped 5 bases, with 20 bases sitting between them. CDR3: CASNQPGQGRTEAFF. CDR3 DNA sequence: TGTGCCAGCAATCAACCTGGGCAGGGGAGAACTGAAGCTTTCTTT.

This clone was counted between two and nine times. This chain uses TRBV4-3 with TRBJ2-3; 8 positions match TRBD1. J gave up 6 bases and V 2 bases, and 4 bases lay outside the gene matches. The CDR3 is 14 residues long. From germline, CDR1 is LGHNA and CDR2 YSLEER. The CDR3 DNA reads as TGCGCCAGCAGCCAAAGACAGGGGAGGGATACGCAGTATTTT. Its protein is CASSQRQGRDTQYF.

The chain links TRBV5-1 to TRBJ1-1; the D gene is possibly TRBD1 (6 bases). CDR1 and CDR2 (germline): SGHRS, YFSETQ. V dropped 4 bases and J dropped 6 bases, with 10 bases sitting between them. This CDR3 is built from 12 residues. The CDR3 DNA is TGCGCCAGCAGCGTGAGGGGGGCTGAAGCTTTCTTT. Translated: CASSVRGAEAFF.

Written as DNA, the CDR3 is TGCAGCGTTTCCCGGGACAGAACCTATGGCTACACCTTC. Its protein product is CSVSRDRTYGYTF. V usage is TRBV29-1 and J usage is TRBJ1-2, with 7 bases identical to TRBD1. J lost 4 bases, V lost 5 bases, and 7 bases had no gene match. This CDR3 is 13 amino acids long. CDR1 is SQVTM and CDR2 is ANQGSEA in the germline V gene.

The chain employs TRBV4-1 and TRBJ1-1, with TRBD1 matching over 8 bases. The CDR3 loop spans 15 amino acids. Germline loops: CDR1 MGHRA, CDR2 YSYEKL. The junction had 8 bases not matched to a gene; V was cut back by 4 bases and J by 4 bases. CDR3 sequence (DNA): TGCGCCAGCAGCCCCCCGACAGGGGCGGGCACTGAAGCTTTCTTT. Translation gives CASSPPTGAGTEAFF.

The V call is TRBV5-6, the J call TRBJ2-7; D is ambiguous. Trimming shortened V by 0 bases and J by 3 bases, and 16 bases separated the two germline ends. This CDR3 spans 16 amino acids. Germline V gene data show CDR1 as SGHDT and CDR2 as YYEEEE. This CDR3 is CASSLAGSPRVYEQYF. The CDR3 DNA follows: TGTGCCAGCAGCTTGGCGGGCAGTCCGAGAGTCTACGAGCAGTACTTC.

CDR3 sequence: CAWSSPPLRTGEETQYF. The CDR3 bases are TGTGCCTGGAGTTCCCCACCCCTACGGACAGGGGAAGAGACCCAGTACTTC. The V and J genes are TRBV30 and TRBJ2-5; 9 bases map to TRBD1. CDR3 length: 17 amino acids. CDR1 and CDR2 (germline): GTSNPN, SVGIG (reference sequence). Unmatched junction bases numbered 13, after V lost 2 bases and J lost 3 bases.

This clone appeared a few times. CDR3 in amino acids: CASRREPGTGELFF. The CDR3 DNA is TGCGCCAGCAGGCGGGAGCCTGGCACCGGGGAGCTGTTTTTT. The chain uses TRBV5-1 and TRBJ2-2, with 7 bases lining up with TRBD2. The CDR3 contains 14 residues. V dropped 5 bases and J dropped 4; count of bases not matched to a gene: 5. Per germline, CDR1 SGHRS and CDR2 YFSETQ.

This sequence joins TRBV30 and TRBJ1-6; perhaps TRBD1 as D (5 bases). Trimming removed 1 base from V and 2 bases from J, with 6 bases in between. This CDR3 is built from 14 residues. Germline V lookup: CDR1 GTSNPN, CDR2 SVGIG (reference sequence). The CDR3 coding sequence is TGTGCCTGGAGTGAGGACACCTATAATTCACCCCTCCACTTT. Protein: CAWSEDTYNSPLHF. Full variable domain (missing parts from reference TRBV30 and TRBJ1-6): SQTIHQWPATLVQPVGSPLSLECTVEGTSNPNLYWYRQAAGRGLQLLFYSVGIGQISSEVPQNLSASRPQDRQFILSSKKLLLSDSGFYLCAWSEDTYNSPLHFGNGTRLTVT.

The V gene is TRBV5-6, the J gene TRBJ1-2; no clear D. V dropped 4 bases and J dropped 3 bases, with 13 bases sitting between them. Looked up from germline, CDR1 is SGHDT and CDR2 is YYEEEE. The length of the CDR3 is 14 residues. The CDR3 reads CASSPTTVDYGYTF. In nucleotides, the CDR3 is TGTGCCAGCAGCCCGACGACTGTTGACTATGGCTACACCTTC.

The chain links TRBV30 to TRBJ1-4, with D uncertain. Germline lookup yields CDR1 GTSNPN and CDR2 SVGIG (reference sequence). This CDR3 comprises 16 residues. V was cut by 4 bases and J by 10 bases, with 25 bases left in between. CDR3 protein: CAWTDSNGSGRGKLFF. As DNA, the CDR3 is TGTGCCTGGACCGATTCAAATGGGTCGGGCCGGGGAAAACTGTTTTTT.

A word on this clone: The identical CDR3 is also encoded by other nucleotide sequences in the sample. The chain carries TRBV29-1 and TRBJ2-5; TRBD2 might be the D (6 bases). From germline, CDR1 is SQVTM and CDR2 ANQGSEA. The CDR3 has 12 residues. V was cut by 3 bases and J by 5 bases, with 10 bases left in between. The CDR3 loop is CSVEGGSETQYF. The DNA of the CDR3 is TGCAGCGTTGAGGGGGGTTCGGAGACCCAGTACTTC.

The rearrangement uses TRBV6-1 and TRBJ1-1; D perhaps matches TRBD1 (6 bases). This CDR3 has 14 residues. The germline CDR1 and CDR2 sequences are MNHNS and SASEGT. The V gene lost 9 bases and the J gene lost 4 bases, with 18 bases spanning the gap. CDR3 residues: CASVSIQGSTEAFF. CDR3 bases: TGTGCCAGTGTTTCTATCCAGGGGAGCACTGAAGCTTTCTTT.

The CDR3 DNA is TGTGCCAGCAGCTTGAGGGCTAGCGGGGGGCTAGATACGCAGTATTTT. The encoded protein is CASSLRASGGLDTQYF. The rearrangement uses TRBV7-9 and TRBJ2-3; 11 bases agree with TRBD2. The length of the CDR3 is 16 residues. V lost 3 bases, J lost 5 bases, and 7 bases stayed unmatched. Germline lookup yields CDR1 SEHNR and CDR2 FQNEAQ (reference sequence).

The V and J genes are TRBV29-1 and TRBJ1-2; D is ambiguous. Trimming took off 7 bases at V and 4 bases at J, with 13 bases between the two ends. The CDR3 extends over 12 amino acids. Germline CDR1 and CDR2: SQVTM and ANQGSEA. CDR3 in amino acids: CSARGFAYGYTF. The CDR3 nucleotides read TGCAGCGCCCGGGGATTTGCCTATGGCTACACCTTC. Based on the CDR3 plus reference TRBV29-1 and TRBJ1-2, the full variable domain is SAVISQKPSRDICQRGTSLTIQCQVDSQVTMMFWYRQQPGQSLTLIATANQGSEATYESGFVIDKFPISRPNLTFSTLTVSNMSPEDSSIYLCSARGFAYGYTFGSGTRLTVV.